The rows below give T cell receptor beta chains drawn from one sample of a study of T cells in localized non-small cell lung cancer. Data came from immunoSEQ multiplex PCR; TCRdb stores just in-frame clones and leaves some out. The sample contains some 1,800 clones, around 22% of which appear only once. The specimen was normal lung tissue next to the tumor, collected before any cancer treatment. Receptor source: a male donor older than 55 with stage I lung adenocarcinoma. CDR3s include the opening cysteine and the closing phenylalanine or tryptophan. D genes are given only for firm matches. Clone size is not always given. Where it is, it says once, few, many or a class for expanded clones.

>-|TRBV12-5|-|TRBJ2-7
TGTGCTAGTGGTTTGGTACCAGGTTACGAGCAGTACTTC
CASGLVPGYEQYF
>-|TRBV19|-|TRBJ2-7
TGTGCCAGTAGTGAGGACTATAACGAGCAGTACTTC
CASSEDYNEQYF
>-|TRBV6-8|few|TRBJ1-1
TGTGCCACTTTAGCAGGGGTGAACACTGAAGCTTTCTTT
CATLAGVNTEAFF
>-|TRBV19|-|TRBJ2-7
TGTGCCAGTAGTATAGATAGCGGAAAGGCCTACGAGCAGTACTTC
CASSIDSGKAYEQYF
>-|TRBV6-8|-|TRBJ1-2
TGTGCCAGCAGTTACTCTGGGGGTAACTATGGCTACACCTTC
CASSYSGGNYGYTF
>TRBD1|TRBV18|-|TRBJ1-1
TGTGCCAGCTCAGGACAGGTAGGCACTGAAGCTTTCTTT
CASSGQVGTEAFF
>-|TRBV10-2|-|TRBJ1-4
TGCGCCAGCAGTGAGTCCGGTCAGGGAATTGAAAAACTGTTTTTT
CASSESGQGIEKLFF
>-|TRBV21-1|-|TRBJ1-5
TGTGCCAGCAGCAAGGACAGCTCGAGGAAGCCCCAGCATTTT
CASSKDSSRKPQHF
>-|TRBV11-3|-|TRBJ2-3
TGTGCCAGCAGCCCGGGCGTCCAGGGTAACACAGATACGCAGTATTTT
CASSPGVQGNTDTQYF
>TRBD1|TRBV9|-|TRBJ1-3
TGTGCCAGCAGCGTAGAAGACTCCGGGACAGCCAACTCTGGAAACACCATATATTTT
CASSVEDSGTANSGNTIYF
>-|TRBV18|few|TRBJ2-1
TGTGCCAGCTCACCACCGGAAGACAATGAGCAGTTCTTC
CASSPPEDNEQFF
>TRBD1|TRBV6-8|medium-sized|TRBJ2-7
TGTGCCAGCAGTGACACTTGGAAGGACAGGGTGCAACAGTACTTC
CASSDTWKDRVQQYF
>-|TRBV19|once|TRBJ1-2
TGTGCCAGTAGTACCGGACGTCGCACGGGGGGCTACACCTTC
CASSTGRRTGGYTF
>TRBD1|TRBV19|-|TRBJ1-2
TGTGCCAGTATGGACAGGGGGCTTAGCTATGGCTACACCTTC
CASMDRGLSYGYTF
>-|TRBV7-6|-|TRBJ2-7
TGTGCCAGCCTCGTGAGGGGAGGTCAAAACGAGCAGTACTTC
CASLVRGGQNEQYF
>-|TRBV6-8|-|TRBJ1-1
TGTGCCAGCAGTCCCGGAGGGGTGGCTGAAGCTTTCTTT
CASSPGGVAEAFF
>-|TRBV5-1|-|TRBJ1-1
TGCGCCAGCAGCTTGGATGGGAGAACGAACACTGAAGCTTTCTTT
CASSLDGRTNTEAFF
>TRBD1|TRBV11-3|large|TRBJ1-1
TGTGCCAGCAGCGCCAGGGACAGGTATTTGAACACTGAAGCTTTCTTT
CASSARDRYLNTEAFF
>-|TRBV11-3|few|TRBJ2-1
TGTGCCAGCAGCTTCAAGGGGGGTACCAACAATGAGCAGTTCTTC
CASSFKGGTNNEQFF
>-|TRBV6-8|-|TRBJ1-3
TGTGCCAGCATCCCGACGGCCCCCTCTGGAAACACCATATATTTT
CASIPTAPSGNTIYF
>TRBD1|TRBV19|-|TRBJ2-2
TGTGCCAGTAGTATAGGGAACCTCCGGGACAGGGGTACCGGGGAGCTGTTTTTT
CASSIGNLRDRGTGELFF
>TRBD1|TRBV6-8|few|TRBJ2-5
TGTGCCATCAACAAGGACAGGTTCGAGACCCAGTACTTC
CAINKDRFETQYF
>-|TRBV11-3|few|TRBJ1-5
TGTGCCAGCAGCCACTCCAACCCTAACGGTCGCAATCAGCCCCAGCATTTT
CASSHSNPNGRNQPQHF
>TRBD1|TRBV6-8|few|TRBJ1-6
TGTGCCAGCAGTACGGACAGGGGGCTTGATTCACCCCTCCACTTT
CASSTDRGLDSPLHF
>TRBD1|TRBV4-1|few|TRBJ1-4
TGCGCCAGCAGCCTCCTGGGGGGACAGGAAAAACTGTTTTTT
CASSLLGGQEKLFF
>TRBD1|TRBV11-3|few|TRBJ1-2
TGTGCCAGCAGCTTGCTGACAGGGCCCAACTATGGCTACACCTTC
CASSLLTGPNYGYTF
>TRBD1|TRBV15|-|TRBJ1-2
TGTGCCACCAGCAGACCCGGACAGGGGCGCGGTGGCTACACCTTC
CATSRPGQGRGGYTF
>TRBD1|TRBV11-3|-|TRBJ1-1
TGTGCCAGCAGCCCGGGAGGGACAGCCACTCGGAACACTGAAGCTTTCTTT
CASSPGGTATRNTEAFF
>-|TRBV9|few|TRBJ2-1
TGTGCCAGCAGCGTGACGCAGGGTACCTACAATGAGCAGTTCTTC
CASSVTQGTYNEQFF
>TRBD1|TRBV6-8|few|TRBJ2-7
TGTGCCAGCAGTGGTCCCGGACAGGGGGCACGAGAGCAGTACTTC
CASSGPGQGAREQYF
>-|TRBV9|-|TRBJ2-3
TGTGCCAGCAGCGAGGACTACGCTGATACAGATACGCAGTATTTT
CASSEDYADTDTQYF
>TRBD1|TRBV18|once|TRBJ2-2
TGTGCCAGCTCACGGGACAGACAACTCACCGGGGAGCTGTTTTTT
CASSRDRQLTGELFF
>TRBD1|TRBV6-8|few|TRBJ2-7
TGTGCCAGCAGTAGTGGGGACAGGGTCAGCGAGCAGTACTTC
CASSSGDRVSEQYF
>TRBD1|TRBV29-1|-|TRBJ2-1
TGCAGCGTCGAAAAGGACAGGGACAATGAGCAGTTCTTC
CSVEKDRDNEQFF
>-|TRBV1|-|TRBJ2-3
TGCGCCAGCAGCCTCCCGGGGGGCGATACGCAGTATTTT
CASSLPGGDTQYF
>-|TRBV5-1|-|TRBJ2-3
TGCGCCAGCAGCTTAACAGCTATCAGCACAGATACGCAGTATTTT
CASSLTAISTDTQYF
>TRBD2|TRBV23-1|few|TRBJ2-1
TGCGCCAGCAGCTTGGACGGGAGGCATGAGCAGTTCTTC
CASSLDGRHEQFF
>TRBD2|TRBV11-3|-|TRBJ2-1
TGTGCCAGCAGCTTTGGAGCGGGGGGGGAATCCGAGCAGTTCTTC
CASSFGAGGESEQFF
>-|TRBV6-8|few|TRBJ1-1
TGTGCCAGCAGTTACGACCCAACTGGTCCTGAAGCTTTCTTT
CASSYDPTGPEAFF
>-|TRBV19|-|TRBJ1-1
TGTGCCAGTAGTATCTTGGGTTGGGGCACTGAAGCTTTCTTT
CASSILGWGTEAFF
>-|TRBV18|once|TRBJ2-6
TGTGCCAGCTCACCACGTAGCTCTGGGGCCAACGTCCTGACTTTC
CASSPRSSGANVLTF
>-|TRBV19|-|TRBJ1-2
TGTGCCAGTAACTCCCCCGAAGGCCCGGACAGAGGGACCCTAGCTAACTATGGCTACACCTTC
CASNSPEGPDRGTLANYGYTF
>TRBD1|TRBV11-3|medium-sized|TRBJ2-7
TGTGCCAGCAGTTGGGACAGGGCCGGCTACGAGCAGTACTTC
CASSWDRAGYEQYF
>-|TRBV29-1|-|TRBJ2-2
TGCAGCGTTGTAAGGGGATTGGCCGGGGAGCTGTTTTTT
CSVVRGLAGELFF
>-|TRBV18|-|TRBJ1-1
TGTGCCAGCTCACCACGGGAGAGCACTGAAGCTTTCTTT
CASSPRESTEAFF
>-|TRBV11-3|few|TRBJ2-7
TGTGCCAGCAGCTTGGGTGGGGGGAAAAGCTACGAGCAGTACTTC
CASSLGGGKSYEQYF
>-|TRBV9|-|TRBJ1-1
TGTGCCAGCAGCGTAGAGGATCAGGGGTACACTGAAGCTTTCTTT
CASSVEDQGYTEAFF